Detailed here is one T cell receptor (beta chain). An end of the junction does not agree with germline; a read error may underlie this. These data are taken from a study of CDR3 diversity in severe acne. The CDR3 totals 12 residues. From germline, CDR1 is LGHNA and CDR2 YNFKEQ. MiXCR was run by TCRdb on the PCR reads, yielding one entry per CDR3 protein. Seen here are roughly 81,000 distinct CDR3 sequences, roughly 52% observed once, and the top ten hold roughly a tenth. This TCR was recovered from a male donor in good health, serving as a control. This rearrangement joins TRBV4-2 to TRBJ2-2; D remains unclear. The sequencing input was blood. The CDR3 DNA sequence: TGTGCCAGCAGTCGTTGGGTTGGTGAGCAGTTTTTT. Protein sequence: CASSRWVGEQFF.